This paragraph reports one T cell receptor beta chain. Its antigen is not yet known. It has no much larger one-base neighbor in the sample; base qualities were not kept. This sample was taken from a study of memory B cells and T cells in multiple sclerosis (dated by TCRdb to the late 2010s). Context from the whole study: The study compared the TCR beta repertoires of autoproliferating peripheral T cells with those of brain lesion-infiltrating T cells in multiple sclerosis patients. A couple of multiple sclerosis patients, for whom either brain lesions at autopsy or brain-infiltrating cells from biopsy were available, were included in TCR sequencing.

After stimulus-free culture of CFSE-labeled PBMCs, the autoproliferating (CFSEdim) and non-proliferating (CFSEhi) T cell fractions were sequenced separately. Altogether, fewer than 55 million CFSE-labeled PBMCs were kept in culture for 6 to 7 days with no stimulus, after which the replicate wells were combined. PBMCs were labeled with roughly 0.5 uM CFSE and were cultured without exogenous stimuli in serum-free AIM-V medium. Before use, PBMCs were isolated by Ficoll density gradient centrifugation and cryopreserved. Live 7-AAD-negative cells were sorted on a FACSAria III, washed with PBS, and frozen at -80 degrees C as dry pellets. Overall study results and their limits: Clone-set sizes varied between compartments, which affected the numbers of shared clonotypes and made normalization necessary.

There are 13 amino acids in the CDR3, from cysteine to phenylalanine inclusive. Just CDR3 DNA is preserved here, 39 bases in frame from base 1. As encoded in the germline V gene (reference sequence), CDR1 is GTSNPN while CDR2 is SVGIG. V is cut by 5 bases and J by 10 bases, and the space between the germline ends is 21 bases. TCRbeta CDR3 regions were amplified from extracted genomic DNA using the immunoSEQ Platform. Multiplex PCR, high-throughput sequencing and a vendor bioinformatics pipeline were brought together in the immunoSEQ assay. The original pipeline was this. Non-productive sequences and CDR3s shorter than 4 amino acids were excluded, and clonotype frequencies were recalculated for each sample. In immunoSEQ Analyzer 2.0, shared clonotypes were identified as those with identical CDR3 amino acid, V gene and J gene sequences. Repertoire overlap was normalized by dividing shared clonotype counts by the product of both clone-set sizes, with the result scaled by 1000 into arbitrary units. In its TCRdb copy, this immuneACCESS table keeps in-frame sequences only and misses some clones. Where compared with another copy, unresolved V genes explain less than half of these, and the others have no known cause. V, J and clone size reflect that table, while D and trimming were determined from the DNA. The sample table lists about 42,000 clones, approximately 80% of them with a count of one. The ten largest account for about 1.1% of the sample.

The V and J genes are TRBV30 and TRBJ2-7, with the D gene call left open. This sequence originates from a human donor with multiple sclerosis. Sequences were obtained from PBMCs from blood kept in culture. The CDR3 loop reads CAWQREDRKAQYF. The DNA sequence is TGTGCCTGGCAAAGGGAAGACCGAAAGGCACAGTACTTC.